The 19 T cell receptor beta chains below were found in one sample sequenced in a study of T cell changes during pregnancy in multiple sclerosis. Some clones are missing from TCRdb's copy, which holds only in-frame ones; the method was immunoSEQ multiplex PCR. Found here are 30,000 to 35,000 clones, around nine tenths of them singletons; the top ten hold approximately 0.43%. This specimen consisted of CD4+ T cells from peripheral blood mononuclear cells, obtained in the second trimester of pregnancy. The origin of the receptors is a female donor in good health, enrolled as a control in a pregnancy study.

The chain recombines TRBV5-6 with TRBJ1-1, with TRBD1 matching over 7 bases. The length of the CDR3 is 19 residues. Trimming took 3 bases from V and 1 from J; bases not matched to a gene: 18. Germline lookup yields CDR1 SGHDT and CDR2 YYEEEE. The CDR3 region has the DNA TGTGCCAGCAGCTCCGCCCTATTACAGGGGCTTTTCGAGAACACTGAAGCTTTCTTT. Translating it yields CASSSALLQGLFENTEAFF.

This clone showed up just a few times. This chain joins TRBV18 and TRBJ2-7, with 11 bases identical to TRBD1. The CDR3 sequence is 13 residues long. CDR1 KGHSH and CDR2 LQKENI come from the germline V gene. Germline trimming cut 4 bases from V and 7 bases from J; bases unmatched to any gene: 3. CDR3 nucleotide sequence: TGTGCCAGCTCACGGACAGGGGGCACGGAGCAGTACTTC. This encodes CASSRTGGTEQYF.

The CDR3 sequence is CASSPPRGGTNEKLFF. In nucleotides, the CDR3 is TGTGCCAGCAGTCCCCCACGGGGGGGAACTAATGAAAAACTGTTTTTT. V gene TRBV25-1 combines with J gene TRBJ1-4; TRBD1 is a possible D gene (5 bases). This CDR3 contains 16 residues. V shed 5 bases and J shed 1 base, with 14 bases lying between them. In germline, CDR1 is MGHDK, CDR2 SYGVNS.

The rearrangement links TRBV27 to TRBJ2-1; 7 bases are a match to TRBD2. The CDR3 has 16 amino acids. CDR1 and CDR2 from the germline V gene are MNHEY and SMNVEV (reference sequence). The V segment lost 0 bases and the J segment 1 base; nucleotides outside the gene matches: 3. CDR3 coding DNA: TGTGCCAGCAGTTTATCATTGGGGGGGTCCTACAATGAGCAGTTCTTC. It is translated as CASSLSLGGSYNEQFF.

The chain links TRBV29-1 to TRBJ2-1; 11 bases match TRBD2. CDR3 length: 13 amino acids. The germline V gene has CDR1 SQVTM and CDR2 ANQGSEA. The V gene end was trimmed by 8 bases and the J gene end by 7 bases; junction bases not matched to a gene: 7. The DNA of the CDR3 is TGCAGCTCCGGACTAGCGGGTGGGAATGAGCAGTTCTTC. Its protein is CSSGLAGGNEQFF.

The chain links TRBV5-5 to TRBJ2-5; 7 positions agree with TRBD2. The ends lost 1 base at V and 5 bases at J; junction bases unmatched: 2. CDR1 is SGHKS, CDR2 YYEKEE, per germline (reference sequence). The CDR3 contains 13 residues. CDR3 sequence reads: CASSLSGVETQYF. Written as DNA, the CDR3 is TGTGCCAGCAGCTTGAGCGGGGTCGAGACCCAGTACTTC.

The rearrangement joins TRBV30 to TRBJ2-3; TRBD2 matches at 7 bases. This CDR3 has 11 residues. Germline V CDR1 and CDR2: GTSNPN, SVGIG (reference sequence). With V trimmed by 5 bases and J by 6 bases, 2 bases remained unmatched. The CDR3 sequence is CAWVGRDTQYF. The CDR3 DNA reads TGTGCCTGGGTCGGGAGGGATACGCAGTATTTT.

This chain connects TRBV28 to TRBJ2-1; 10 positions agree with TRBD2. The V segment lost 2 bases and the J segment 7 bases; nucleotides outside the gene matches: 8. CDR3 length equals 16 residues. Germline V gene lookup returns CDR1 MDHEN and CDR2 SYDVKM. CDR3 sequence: CASSLGLAGGKNEQFF. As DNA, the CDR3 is TGTGCCAGCAGTTTAGGATTAGCGGGAGGTAAGAATGAGCAGTTCTTC.

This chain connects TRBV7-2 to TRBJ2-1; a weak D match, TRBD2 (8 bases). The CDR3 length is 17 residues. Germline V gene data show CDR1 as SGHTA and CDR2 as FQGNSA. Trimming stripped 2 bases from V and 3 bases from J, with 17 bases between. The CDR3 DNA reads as TGTGCCAGCAGCTTAAGGGGACTAGGGGGCCTCTACAATGAGCAGTTCTTC. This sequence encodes CASSLRGLGGLYNEQFF.

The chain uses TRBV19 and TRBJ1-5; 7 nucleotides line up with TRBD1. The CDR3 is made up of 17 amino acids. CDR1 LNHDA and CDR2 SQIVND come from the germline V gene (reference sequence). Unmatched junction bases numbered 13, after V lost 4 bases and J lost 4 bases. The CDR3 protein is CASSKPPGQSINQPQHF. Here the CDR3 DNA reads TGTGCCAGTAGTAAACCACCGGGACAGTCGATAAATCAGCCCCAGCATTTT.

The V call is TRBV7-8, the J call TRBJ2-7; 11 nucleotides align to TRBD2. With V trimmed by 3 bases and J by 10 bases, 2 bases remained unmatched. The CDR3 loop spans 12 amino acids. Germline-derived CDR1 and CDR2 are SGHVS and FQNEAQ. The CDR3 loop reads CASSLGLADQYF. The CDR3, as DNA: TGTGCCAGCAGCTTGGGACTAGCGGATCAGTACTTC.

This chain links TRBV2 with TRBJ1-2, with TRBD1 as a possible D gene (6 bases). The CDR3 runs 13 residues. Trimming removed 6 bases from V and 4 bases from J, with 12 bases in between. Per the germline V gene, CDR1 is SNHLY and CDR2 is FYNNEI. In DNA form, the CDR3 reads TGTGCCAGCAGAGAAACAGGGTTCTATGGCTACACCTTC. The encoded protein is CASRETGFYGYTF.

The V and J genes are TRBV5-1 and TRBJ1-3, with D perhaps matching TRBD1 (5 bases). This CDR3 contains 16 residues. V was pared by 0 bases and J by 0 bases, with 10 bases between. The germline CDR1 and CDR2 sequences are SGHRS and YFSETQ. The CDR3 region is CASSLEGPSSGNTIYF. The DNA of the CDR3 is TGCGCCAGCAGCTTGGAGGGGCCCTCCTCTGGAAACACCATATATTTT.

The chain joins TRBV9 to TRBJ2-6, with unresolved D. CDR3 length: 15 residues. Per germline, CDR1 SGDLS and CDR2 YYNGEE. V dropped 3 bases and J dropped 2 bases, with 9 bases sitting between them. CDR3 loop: CASSAGFTGANVLTF. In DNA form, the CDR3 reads TGTGCCAGCAGCGCAGGTTTCACTGGGGCCAACGTCCTGACTTTC.

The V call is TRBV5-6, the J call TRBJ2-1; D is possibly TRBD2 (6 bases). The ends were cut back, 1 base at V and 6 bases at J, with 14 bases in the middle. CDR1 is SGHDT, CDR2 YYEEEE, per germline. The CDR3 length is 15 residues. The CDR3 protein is CASSLSGGTSNEQFF. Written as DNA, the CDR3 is TGTGCCAGCAGCTTGTCCGGGGGAACTTCCAATGAGCAGTTCTTC.

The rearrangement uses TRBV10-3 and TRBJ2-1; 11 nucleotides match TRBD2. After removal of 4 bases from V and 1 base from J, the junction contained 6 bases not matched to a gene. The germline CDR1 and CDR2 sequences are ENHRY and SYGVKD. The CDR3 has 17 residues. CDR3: CAISGDGTSGSYNEQFF. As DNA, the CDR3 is TGTGCCATCAGTGGGGACGGGACTAGCGGTTCCTACAATGAGCAGTTCTTC.

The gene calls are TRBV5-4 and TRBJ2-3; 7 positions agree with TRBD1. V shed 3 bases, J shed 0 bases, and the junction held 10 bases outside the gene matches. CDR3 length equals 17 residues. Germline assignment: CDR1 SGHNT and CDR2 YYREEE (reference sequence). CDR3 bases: TGTGCCAGCAGCTCGGACACAGGGGTTTCTAGCACAGATACGCAGTATTTT. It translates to CASSSDTGVSSTDTQYF. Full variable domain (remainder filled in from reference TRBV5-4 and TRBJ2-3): ETGVTQSPTHLIKTRGQQVTLRCSSQSGHNTVSWYQQALGQGPQFIFQYYREEENGRGNFPPRFSGLQFPNYSSELNVNALELDDSALYLCASSSDTGVSSTDTQYFGPGTRLTVL.

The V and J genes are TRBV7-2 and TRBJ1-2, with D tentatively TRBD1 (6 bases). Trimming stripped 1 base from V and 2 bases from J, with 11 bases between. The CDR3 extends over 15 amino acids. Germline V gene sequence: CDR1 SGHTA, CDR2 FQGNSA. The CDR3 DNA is TGTGCCAGCAGCTTAGGGACGCAGGGGAACTATGGCTACACCTTC. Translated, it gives CASSLGTQGNYGYTF.

CDR3 sequence reads: CASSIDGTKSHSNQPQHF. CDR3 coding DNA: TGTGCCAGTAGTATAGATGGGACAAAATCTCATAGCAATCAGCCCCAGCATTTT. V and J are TRBV19 and TRBJ1-5; D is possibly TRBD1 (6 bases). With 0 bases removed from V and 0 bases from J, the gap between germline ends came to 15 bases. The CDR3 spans 18 residues. CDR1 is LNHDA and CDR2 is SQIVND in the germline V gene (reference sequence).